Below, 30 T cell receptor beta chains from the same sample are listed, as sequenced in a study of T cells expressing NK-cell markers. No DNA is given; TCRdb re-called the 5' RACE reads and lists each CDR3 protein once. The sample totals some 450,000 distinct CDR3 sequences; its top ten clones hold about 7.3%. The sample consisted of blood T cells: a sorted CD56 or NKG2C T cell subset, CD4+ or CD8+ T cells, or bulk PBMC T cells (not recorded which). These receptors were collected from a woman between 18 and 69 years old in good health.

The chain links TRBV20-1 to TRBJ2-5; TCRdb proposes TRBD1, but this gene call is untestable without DNA. Germline-derived CDR1 and CDR2 are DFQATT and SNEGSKA (reference sequence). The CDR3 length is 16 residues. CDR3 sequence: CSATKQGHSLRGTQYF.

V gene TRBV7-2 combines with J gene TRBJ2-5; the D call from TCRdb, TRBD2, cannot be confirmed without DNA. Germline values: CDR1 SGHTA, CDR2 FQGNSA. This CDR3 region has 14 residues. The CDR3 is CASSSRDLGETQYF.

This chain links TRBV12-3 or TRBV12-4 with TRBJ1-6. CDR3 size: 15 residues. This chain's CDR3 is CASSKSFGSGSPLHF.

The rearrangement links TRBV20-1 to TRBJ1-6. The germline CDR1 and CDR2 sequences are DFQATT and SNEGSKA (reference sequence). This CDR3 contains 15 residues. CDR3 sequence: CSARKGSSYNSPLHF.

J is TRBJ1-1 and V is TRBV30; without DNA, the TCRdb call of TRBD1 cannot be checked. Germline CDR1 is GTSNPN and CDR2 is SVGIG (reference sequence). The CDR3 runs 16 residues. The CDR3 sequence is CAWSVLGRKEDTEAFF.

V is TRBV29-1 and J is TRBJ2-5; the TRBD1 assignment by TCRdb is unverifiable without DNA. CDR1 is SQVTM and CDR2 is ANQGSEA in the germline V gene. The CDR3 runs 16 residues. CDR3: CSVERSGTGAFGTQYF.

This sequence joins TRBV12-3 or TRBV12-4 and TRBJ2-5; checking the TCRdb D call of TRBD2 is not possible without DNA. The CDR3 consists of 14 residues. The chain's CDR3 is CASSFVAGEETQYF.

This chain connects TRBV4-3 to TRBJ1-1; TCRdb's D gene call, TRBD1, goes unchecked for lack of DNA. The CDR3 consists of 15 residues. The germline gives CDR1 LGHNA, CDR2 YSLEER. CDR3 in amino acids: CASSQADRLNTEAFF.

The rearrangement links TRBV12-3 or TRBV12-4 to TRBJ1-1. This CDR3 is built from 15 residues. CDR3: CASSPLLSLNTEAFF.

This chain uses TRBV10-3 with TRBJ1-2. This CDR3 spans 12 amino acids. Germline loops: CDR1 ENHRY, CDR2 SYGVKD. The CDR3 here is CAISEDGYGYTF.

This sequence joins TRBV28 and TRBJ2-1; TCRdb's D gene call, TRBD1, goes unchecked for lack of DNA. CDR1 and CDR2 (germline): MDHEN, SYDVKM. This CDR3 has 15 residues. The CDR3 loop is CASSLHGRTAGEQFF.

The gene calls are TRBV20-1 and TRBJ2-1; TCRdb picks TRBD1, but there is no DNA to check that call. The CDR3 loop spans 15 amino acids. Per the germline V gene, CDR1 is DFQATT and CDR2 is SNEGSKA (reference sequence). CDR3 sequence: CSARDVRVGWNEQFF.

This chain joins TRBV11-1 and TRBJ2-4; the D call of TRBD2 rests on TCRdb alone, since no DNA is present to check it. The germline CDR1 and CDR2 sequences are SGHAT and FQDESV (reference sequence). This CDR3 is 18 amino acids long. The CDR3 spells CASSDPGLAGGFKNIQYF.

The V and J genes are TRBV5-1 and TRBJ2-5; the TCRdb D gene call, TRBD2, has no DNA to confirm it. Germline lookup yields CDR1 SGHRS and CDR2 YFSETQ. The CDR3 contains 15 residues. The CDR3 protein is CASAARDSVQETQYF.

This CDR3 is CASSPTPRQGEYGYTF. The gene calls are TRBV27 and TRBJ1-2; the D call from TCRdb, TRBD1, cannot be confirmed without DNA. CDR3 length equals 16 residues. CDR1 and CDR2 (germline): MNHEY, SMNVEV (reference sequence).

The chain carries TRBV5-1 and TRBJ1-4. Germline CDR1 is SGHRS and CDR2 is YFSETQ. This CDR3 has 13 residues. The CDR3: CASSRGFSEKLFF. The whole variable domain, filled in from reference TRBV5-1 and TRBJ1-4, reads KAGVTQTPRYLIKTRGQQVTLSCSPISGHRSVSWYQQTPGQGLQFLFEYFSETQRNKGNFPGRFSGRQFSNSRSEMNVSTLELGDSALYLCASSRGFSEKLFFGSGTQLSVL.

V usage is TRBV27 and J usage is TRBJ2-1; the TCRdb call, TRBD1, lacks DNA for checking. Germline V gives CDR1 MNHEY, CDR2 SMNVEV (reference sequence). This CDR3 comprises 14 residues. CDR3 region: CASRPGLGYNEQFF.

V is TRBV6-2 or TRBV6-3 and J is TRBJ2-1; TCRdb reports TRBD2, a call that lacks DNA to check it against. The CDR3 extends over 15 amino acids. Germline V gene data show CDR1 as MNHEY and CDR2 as SVGEGT. The CDR3 protein is CASSRTGARGYEQFF.

The J gene is TRBJ2-5, the V gene TRBV6-6. CDR1 is MNHNY, CDR2 SVGAGI, per germline (reference sequence). The CDR3 loop spans 13 amino acids. The CDR3: CASRSGYQETQYF.

This CDR3 reads CASSEMGIGEQYF. This chain uses TRBV2 with TRBJ2-7. CDR1 is SNHLY and CDR2 is FYNNEI in the germline V gene. The CDR3 has 13 amino acids.

V gene TRBV12-3 or TRBV12-4 combines with J gene TRBJ2-1; without DNA, the TCRdb call of TRBD1 cannot be checked. The CDR3 runs to 15 residues. The CDR3 region is CASTTTASSYNEQFF.

The chain joins TRBV27 to TRBJ2-7; absent DNA, TCRdb's TRBD1 call cannot be checked. Germline lookup yields CDR1 MNHEY and CDR2 SMNVEV (reference sequence). This CDR3 has 15 amino acids. The CDR3 sequence: CASSQLTGKGYEQYF.

The chain has TRBV5-1 and TRBJ2-3; the TCRdb call, TRBD1, lacks DNA for checking. Germline V gene sequence: CDR1 SGHRS, CDR2 YFSETQ. The CDR3 runs to 16 residues. CDR3 amino acids: CASSLAWAVGDDTQYF.

The CDR3 reads CASSFRGPTGTEAFF. This chain connects TRBV7-2 to TRBJ1-1; the TCRdb D gene call, TRBD1, has no DNA to confirm it. Germline assignment: CDR1 SGHTA and CDR2 FQGNSA. This CDR3 contains 15 residues.

The J gene is TRBJ2-5, the V gene TRBV9; as DNA is missing, the TRBD2 call by TCRdb cannot be tested. This CDR3 comprises 15 residues. Germline loops: CDR1 SGDLS, CDR2 YYNGEE. CDR3 loop: CASSVFSGKQETQYF.

The V call is TRBV6-1, the J call TRBJ1-5; the TRBD1 assignment by TCRdb is unverifiable without DNA. The CDR3 consists of 15 residues. Germline CDR1 MNHNS, CDR2 SASEGT. The CDR3: CASSPGTGVGQPQHF.

The chain employs TRBV29-1 and TRBJ2-7; TCRdb gives TRBD1 as the D gene, but with no DNA this cannot be confirmed. Germline values: CDR1 SQVTM, CDR2 ANQGSEA. CDR3 length: 15 amino acids. CDR3 residues: CSAVGAPVHAYEQYF.

V and J are TRBV12-3 or TRBV12-4 and TRBJ2-1. CDR3 size: 14 residues. The CDR3: CASSLSSSRDEQFF.

The chain employs TRBV4-3 and TRBJ2-1. Germline V gene data show CDR1 as LGHNA and CDR2 as YSLEER. The CDR3 consists of 17 residues. The CDR3 is CASSQLYTESSYNEQFF.

The rearrangement links TRBV4-2 to TRBJ2-7; TCRdb picks TRBD2, but there is no DNA to check that call. Germline V gives CDR1 LGHNA, CDR2 YNFKEQ. The CDR3 spans 15 residues. CDR3 protein: CASSLGAAGGYEQYF.